This T cell receptor beta chain emerged from a study of blood T cells in healthy people across ages. Primed by a sample-barcoded 5' primer and a J-beta primer mix, a second PCR proceeded for about 7 to 11 cycles. Paired-end reads containing CDR3 totaled no fewer than 2.5 million for each sample. One entry per CDR3 protein, called by TCRdb with MiXCR from the 5' RACE reads. The data show about 2 million distinct CDR3 sequences, with about 50% seen just once and approximately 2.1% held by the top ten. As for this clonotype: Its target is not known.

Peripheral blood from each donor was collected in a volume of 9.5 to 10 milliliters. Extracted total RNA amounted to at least 6 micrograms for each sample. Study-wide points: No one knew whether donors had CMV, which possibly confounded expanded clonotype changes.

Germline assignment: CDR1 SGHTA and CDR2 FQGNSA. The ends were cut back, 1 base at V and 10 bases at J, with 17 bases in the middle. The CDR3 consists of 15 residues. Input material: blood. The chain carries TRBV7-2 and TRBJ1-5, with D maybe TRBD1 (6 bases). The receptor was isolated from a woman aged 40 to 55 in good health. This chain's CDR3 is CASSLVGVRGQPQHF. In DNA form, the CDR3 reads TGTGCCAGCAGCTTAGTGGGAGTCAGGGGCCAACCCCAGCATTTT.